This T cell receptor beta chain was recovered during a study of CD8+ T cells in alopecia areata. Indicated treatment: oral pan-JAK inhibitor, 5-10 mg twice daily. Germline V lookup: CDR1 SNHLY, CDR2 FYNNEI. After removal of 4 bases from V and 5 bases from J, the junction contained 8 bases not matched to a gene. CDR3 length: 15 residues. Once RNA had been extracted, it was reverse transcribed into cDNA to act as the sequencing template. Produced via immunoSEQ multiplex PCR; TCRdb's table is partial and in-frame only. Of 150,000 to 200,000 clones in the sample, roughly 60% were seen once. This clone showed up just a few times.

The TCR sequence derives from a human donor with alopecia areata. The chain carries TRBV2 and TRBJ2-5, with 9 bases fitting TRBD1. The sequenced sample was CD4+ T cells sorted from blood, obtained at week 24, from a patient treated with tofacitinib. The CDR3 protein is CASSAQGAAGETQYF. As DNA, the CDR3 is TGTGCCAGCAGTGCACAGGGGGCAGCGGGGGAGACCCAGTACTTC.